Following are 23 T cell receptor beta chains from one sample sequenced in a study of blood T cell repertoires in COVID-19. Here immunoSEQ multiplex PCR was the method, and the copy in TCRdb shows in-frame clones only, minus some. Among roughly 260,000 clones listed, more than 90% were seen once. Sequencing used peripheral blood. These receptors originate from a person between 18 and 30 years old with COVID-19, enrolled during active disease.

This chain uses TRBV28 with TRBJ2-3; 7 bases align to TRBD1. This CDR3 is built from 14 residues. Germline V gene lookup returns CDR1 MDHEN and CDR2 SYDVKM. V shed 6 bases and J 4 bases; nucleotides not matched to a gene: 7. The CDR3 loop reads CASRRRGRADTQYF. CDR3 DNA sequence: TGTGCCAGCAGACGAAGGGGGCGAGCAGATACGCAGTATTTT.

The chain combines TRBV18 with TRBJ1-5, with D perhaps TRBD1 (5 bases). This CDR3 has 14 amino acids. V lost 6 bases, J lost 7 bases, and 16 bases lay in between. Germline V gene sequence: CDR1 KGHSH, CDR2 LQKENI. The CDR3 protein is CASSPGGAGQPQHF. CDR3 coding DNA: TGTGCCAGCTCTCCCGGTGGGGCCGGCCAGCCCCAGCATTTT.

The J gene is TRBJ1-1, the V gene TRBV6-1, with TRBD1 identical over 7 bases. This CDR3 is built from 13 residues. J was trimmed by 6 bases and V by 2 bases; bases with no gene match: 3. Germline CDR1 is MNHNS and CDR2 is SASEGT. The CDR3 coding sequence is TGTGCCAGCAGTGAAAGACAGGGACCTGAAGCTTTCTTT. This sequence encodes CASSERQGPEAFF.

The J gene is TRBJ2-1, the V gene TRBV28; TRBD2 aligns across 10 bases. With V trimmed by 5 bases and J by 8 bases, 15 bases remained unmatched. The germline gives CDR1 MDHEN, CDR2 SYDVKM. The CDR3 is made up of 17 amino acids. The CDR3 nucleotides read TGTGCCAGCAGTAAATTAGGCCCCCTAGCGGGAGTACATGAGCAGTTCTTC. Translation gives CASSKLGPLAGVHEQFF.

The rearrangement uses TRBV5-1 and TRBJ2-7, with 10 bases identical to TRBD2. The CDR3 covers 15 residues. Unmatched junction bases numbered 5, after V lost 0 bases and J lost 5 bases. The V gene's germline CDR1 is SGHRS and CDR2 YFSETQ. The DNA of the CDR3 is TGCGCCAGCAGCTTGGTAGGGACTAGCGAGGACGAGCAGTACTTC. This encodes CASSLVGTSEDEQYF.

V gene TRBV28 combines with J gene TRBJ2-7; a possible D gene is TRBD2 (5 bases). The CDR3 consists of 14 residues. Trimming left V 9 bases short and J 6 bases short, with 21 bases between. The V gene's germline CDR1 is MDHEN and CDR2 SYDVKM. Written as DNA, the CDR3 is TGTGCCAGTGCGTTGAGCGGTTGGATTGGCGAGCAGTACTTC. It encodes CASALSGWIGEQYF.

This chain uses TRBV20-1 with TRBJ2-7; D perhaps matches TRBD2 (6 bases). The CDR3 runs 11 residues. V was trimmed by 6 bases and J by 11 bases, leaving 17 bases between them. Germline-derived CDR1 and CDR2 are DFQATT and SNEGSKA (reference sequence). The CDR3 DNA sequence: TGCAGTGCCAGCATGTTCGGAGGGGAGTACTTC. Translated, it gives CSASMFGGEYF.

The J gene is TRBJ1-1, the V gene TRBV20-1; a possible D gene is TRBD1 (5 bases). CDR1 and CDR2 (germline): DFQATT, SNEGSKA (reference sequence). The CDR3 spans 11 residues. V lost 0 bases, J lost 10 bases, and 9 bases lay in between. This CDR3 is CSAREGGRAFF. The CDR3 nucleotides are TGCAGTGCTAGAGAGGGGGGAAGAGCTTTCTTT.

The V and J genes are TRBV9 and TRBJ2-7; D is undetermined. This CDR3 is built from 15 residues. The germline CDR1 and CDR2 sequences are SGDLS and YYNGEE. V gave up 2 bases and J gave up 2 bases, with 14 bases separating them. The CDR3 bases are TGTGCCAGCAGCGTGGCAGGTTCCTTTACCTACGAGCAGTACTTC. Translation: CASSVAGSFTYEQYF.

This sequence joins TRBV20-1 and TRBJ1-2, with a possible D match to TRBD1 (6 bases). Germline CDR1 is DFQATT and CDR2 is SNEGSKA (reference sequence). V was shortened by 6 bases and J by 9 bases, with 14 bases between the two germline ends. The CDR3 is 11 amino acids. CDR3 region: CSANNRVSYTF. CDR3 nucleotides: TGCAGTGCGAATAACAGGGTGAGCTACACCTTC.

V gene TRBV19 combines with J gene TRBJ1-5; a possible D gene is TRBD1 (5 bases). This CDR3 has 14 amino acids. CDR1 is LNHDA and CDR2 is SQIVND in the germline V gene (reference sequence). V dropped 2 bases and J dropped 5 bases, with 10 bases sitting between them. The CDR3: CASSIQGRDQPQHF. DNA of the CDR3: TGTGCCAGTAGTATACAGGGTCGGGATCAGCCCCAGCATTTT.

The V gene is TRBV7-2, the J gene TRBJ2-1; a possible D gene is TRBD1 (6 bases). Trimming left V 2 bases short and J 5 bases short, with 13 bases between. The CDR3 contains 15 residues. CDR1 SGHTA and CDR2 FQGNSA come from the germline V gene. This chain's CDR3 is CASSLSPKGDNEQFF. CDR3 sequence (DNA): TGTGCCAGCAGCTTATCCCCTAAGGGGGACAATGAGCAGTTCTTC.

V gene TRBV6-1 combines with J gene TRBJ1-5, with 11 positions matching TRBD1. CDR3 size: 15 residues. V lost 0 bases, J lost 7 bases, and 2 bases stayed unmatched. The V gene's germline CDR1 is MNHNS and CDR2 SASEGT. The CDR3 DNA reads as TGTGCCAGCAGTGAAGCGGGGACAGGGGGACAGCCCCAGCATTTT. Its translation: CASSEAGTGGQPQHF.

The V gene is TRBV7-8, the J gene TRBJ2-3; 10 bases fit TRBD1. This CDR3 is built from 16 residues. The germline V gene has CDR1 SGHVS and CDR2 FQNEAQ. With 0 bases clipped from V and 6 bases from J, the junction kept 6 bases outside the gene matches. Here the CDR3 reads CASSLAGGQGRDTQYF. Here the CDR3 DNA reads TGTGCCAGCAGCTTAGCCGGGGGACAGGGGAGGGATACGCAGTATTTT.

The rearrangement uses TRBV7-9 and TRBJ1-4, with a weak D call TRBD1 (5 bases). CDR1 SEHNR and CDR2 FQNEAQ come from the germline V gene (reference sequence). The V end lost 5 bases, the J end lost 3 bases, and 16 bases lay between the germline ends. The CDR3 spans 16 residues. The CDR3 is CASSPDGGGSNEKLFF. The CDR3 DNA reads as TGTGCCAGCAGCCCGGATGGGGGAGGCTCTAATGAAAAACTGTTTTTT.

The V gene is TRBV11-3, the J gene TRBJ2-3; no definite D call. The CDR3 totals 13 residues. The ends were cut back, 5 bases at V and 14 bases at J, with 20 bases in the middle. Looked up from germline, CDR1 is SGHNT and CDR2 is YENEEA. The CDR3 DNA sequence: TGTGCCAGCAGCCCCGCAGCCGGAGCCGCCGTGTATTTT. This translates into CASSPAAGAAVYF.

The chain carries TRBV5-4 and TRBJ2-2; D is undetermined. V was cut by 6 bases and J by 3 bases, with 9 bases left in between. CDR3 length: 13 residues. The V gene's germline CDR1 is SGHNT and CDR2 YYREEE (reference sequence). The chain's CDR3 is CASTPPDTGELFF. CDR3 nucleotides: TGTGCCAGCACCCCCCCGGACACCGGGGAGCTGTTTTTT.

This clone was observed a single time. V is TRBV2 and J is TRBJ2-3; 14 bases match TRBD2. The ends lost 8 bases at V and 0 bases at J; junction bases unmatched: 4. CDR3 length: 16 residues. Germline CDR1 is SNHLY and CDR2 is FYNNEI. The CDR3 region is CASAGTSGGSTDTQYF. CDR3 coding DNA: TGTGCCAGCGCCGGGACTAGCGGGGGTAGCACAGATACGCAGTATTTT.

The rearrangement joins TRBV28 to TRBJ2-3, with TRBD1 as a possible D gene (5 bases). V lost 4 bases and J 3 bases, leaving 20 bases between the germline ends. The CDR3 is made up of 17 amino acids. Germline values: CDR1 MDHEN, CDR2 SYDVKM. The CDR3 region is CASSSSGSSSPTDTQYF. The CDR3 coding sequence is TGTGCCAGCAGTTCCTCAGGGTCCTCGTCCCCTACAGATACGCAGTATTTT.

The chain is built from TRBV5-1 and TRBJ2-5, with 10 bases matching TRBD1. The CDR3 extends over 17 amino acids. The germline V gene encodes CDR1 SGHRS and CDR2 YFSETQ. After removal of 6 bases from V and 3 bases from J, the junction contained 14 bases not matched to a gene. CDR3 in DNA: TGCGCCAGCACCCAGATGCGTGGGGGGACAGGGGAAGAGACCCAGTACTTC. Protein: CASTQMRGGTGEETQYF. The whole variable domain, filled in from reference TRBV5-1 and TRBJ2-5, reads KAGVTQTPRYLIKTRGQQVTLSCSPISGHRSVSWYQQTPGQGLQFLFEYFSETQRNKGNFPGRFSGRQFSNSRSEMNVSTLELGDSALYLCASTQMRGGTGEETQYFGPGTRLLVL.

V gene TRBV7-8 combines with J gene TRBJ1-4; D is unresolved. Trimming left V 1 base short and J 3 bases short, with 12 bases between. From germline, CDR1 is SGHVS and CDR2 FQNEAQ. The CDR3 spans 16 residues. The CDR3 sequence is CASSLEGGVSNEKLFF. In DNA, the CDR3 is TGTGCCAGCAGCTTAGAGGGAGGAGTCTCTAATGAAAAACTGTTTTTT.

V and J are TRBV7-3 and TRBJ2-7; D remains ambiguous. Trimming pared 6 bases from V and 0 bases from J, leaving 12 bases between. This CDR3 is built from 14 residues. Germline-derived CDR1 and CDR2 are SGHTA and FQGTGA. In DNA, the CDR3 is TGTGCCAGCAGTGCTCTGCCGGGCTCCTACGAGCAGTACTTC. Its protein product is CASSALPGSYEQYF.

This clone was observed a single time. The chain combines TRBV7-9 with TRBJ2-7; the D gene is possibly TRBD2 (5 bases). This CDR3 contains 15 residues. The V and J ends lost 7 bases and 2 bases respectively, with 18 bases between them. From germline, CDR1 is SEHNR and CDR2 FQNEAQ (reference sequence). The CDR3 protein is CASTETQDGTYEQYF. The CDR3 DNA sequence: TGTGCCAGCACCGAAACCCAGGACGGGACCTACGAGCAGTACTTC.